The rows below give T cell receptor beta chains drawn from one sample of a study of OX40 agonist ivuxolimab in advanced cancers. The data were produced by immunoSEQ multiplex PCR, yet TCRdb's version contains in-frame clones alone and is incomplete. Here the sample spans 50,000 to 55,000 clones, 84% being singletons. Sequencing was performed on CD4+ or CD8+ T cells sorted from blood, taken in a trial of the OX40 agonist ivuxolimab. Receptors were obtained from an adult with an advanced solid tumor such as melanoma, head and neck, liver or kidney cancer. CDR3s include the opening cysteine and the closing phenylalanine or tryptophan. The D gene is left open where the match is weak. The size field is filled for only some rows; it gives once, few, many or a size class.

j_call,clone_size,d_call,v_call,cdr3_nt,cdr3_aa
TRBJ2-3,once,.,TRBV5-1,TGCGCCAGCAGCACTCACGGACAGGCTAGCGCAGATACGCAGTATTTT,CASSTHGQASADTQYF
TRBJ1-1,.,.,TRBV30,TGTGCCCGAAAGTCGGAGGGGGGGACTGAAGCTTTCTTT,CARKSEGGTEAFF
TRBJ1-4,.,.,TRBV19,TGTGCCAGTAGTATATCCCCGCCTCAAAAACTGTTTTTT,CASSISPPQKLFF
TRBJ1-1,.,.,TRBV7-3,TGTGCCAGCAGCCCCCAGGCAGAGAACACTGAAGCTTTCTTT,CASSPQAENTEAFF
TRBJ2-7,.,TRBD2,TRBV28,TGTGCCAGCACTGTAGCGGGGGGGAGCTCCTACGAGCAGTACTTC,CASTVAGGSSYEQYF
TRBJ2-2,.,TRBD2,TRBV30,TGTGCCTGGAGTTTCGCGACTAGCGGGAGGCCAAACACCGGGGAGCTGTTTTTT,CAWSFATSGRPNTGELFF
TRBJ2-1,.,.,TRBV14,TGTGCCAGCAGCCAGGCGGTGGTCGCCGCCAAAAACAATGAGCAGTTCTTC,CASSQAVVAAKNNEQFF
TRBJ2-7,.,TRBD1,TRBV7-2,TGTGCCAGCAGCTTAGGACAGGGTGGCGAGCAGTACTTC,CASSLGQGGEQYF
TRBJ2-5,.,.,TRBV7-2,TGTGCCAGCAGCTTAGTTGTAGGGTACGGGGAGACCCAGTACTTC,CASSLVVGYGETQYF
TRBJ2-1,.,TRBD2,TRBV6-6,TGTGCCACCATAGCGGGAGGAAATGAGCAGTTCTTC,CATIAGGNEQFF
TRBJ2-4,.,TRBD2,TRBV6-1,TGTGCCAGCAGTGGAGGACTAGCGGGGACAAACATTCAGTACTTC,CASSGGLAGTNIQYF
TRBJ1-2,few,.,TRBV10-3,TGTGCCATCAGTGACTCTGGGGGGCCTTATGGCTACACCTTC,CAISDSGGPYGYTF
TRBJ1-5,few,.,TRBV6-5,TGTGCCAGCGGACAGCGGGGTCAGCCCCAGCATTTT,CASGQRGQPQHF
TRBJ2-3,few,TRBD2,TRBV12-5,TGTGCTAGTGGAGCGGGACTAGCGGGATTCACAGATACGCAGTATTTT,CASGAGLAGFTDTQYF
TRBJ2-5,.,.,TRBV19,TGTGCCAGTAGTACCCAGTGGGGCCAAGAGACCCAGTACTTC,CASSTQWGQETQYF
TRBJ2-7,once,.,TRBV7-2,TGTGCCAGCAGCTTCGGTGCAGCCCTCTCCTACGAGCAGTACTTC,CASSFGAALSYEQYF
TRBJ1-2,once,.,TRBV7-9,TGTGCCAGCAGCTCCAACCCGGGAGTTAGACATGGTGGCTACACCTTC,CASSSNPGVRHGGYTF
TRBJ1-1,.,.,TRBV7-3,TGTGCCAGCAGCTTAACAGGGAACACTGAAGCTTTCTTT,CASSLTGNTEAFF
TRBJ2-7,.,TRBD2,TRBV25-1,TGTGCCAGCGGACGTGGAGGGACTAGCTTCGAGCAGTACTTC,CASGRGGTSFEQYF
TRBJ1-2,few,TRBD1,TRBV7-2,TGTGCCAGCAGCTTGGACAGGGGTGTCTATGGCTACACCTTC,CASSLDRGVYGYTF
TRBJ2-2,.,TRBD2,TRBV28,TGTGCCAGCAGTCCTTATTTAGCGGGAGGGCCGGTCACCGGGGAGCTGTTTTTT,CASSPYLAGGPVTGELFF
TRBJ1-1,.,.,TRBV9,TGTGCCAGCAGCGTAGACGGGAGTTGGAACACTGAAGCTTTCTTT,CASSVDGSWNTEAFF
TRBJ2-7,.,.,TRBV7-2,TGTGCCAGCAGCTACGGACAGGGAGGGCCCTACGAGCAGTACTTC,CASSYGQGGPYEQYF
TRBJ2-7,.,.,TRBV5-1,TGCGCCAGCAGCTTAGTTACAGCCAACACCTACGAGCAGTACTTC,CASSLVTANTYEQYF
TRBJ2-1,.,.,TRBV5-4,TGTGCCAGCAGCTTGGCCCGAGGGGGTGAGCAGTTCTTC,CASSLARGGEQFF
TRBJ2-4,.,TRBD1,TRBV19,TGTGCCAGTAGTATAGCCGGGACAGGGAAAAACATTCAGTACTTC,CASSIAGTGKNIQYF
TRBJ2-1,.,TRBD1,TRBV6-5,TGTGCCAGCAGTTACGGGACAGGCACATCGAATGAGCAGTTCTTC,CASSYGTGTSNEQFF
TRBJ2-1,.,TRBD2,TRBV25-1,TGTGCCGCCAAGGGAGCGGGAATCTACAATGAGCAGTTCTTC,CAAKGAGIYNEQFF
TRBJ2-1,once,.,TRBV7-8,TGTGCCAGCAGCTTTACAGCGGCGAGAGGCTACAATGAGCAGTTCTTC,CASSFTAARGYNEQFF
TRBJ2-3,.,.,TRBV5-4,TGTGCCAGCAGCTTGTTTAGCTTTGGCACAGATACGCAGTATTTT,CASSLFSFGTDTQYF
TRBJ2-2,.,TRBD2,TRBV7-7,TGTGCCAGCAGCGGACTAGCGGGAGTCACCGGGGAGCTGTTTTTT,CASSGLAGVTGELFF
TRBJ2-7,few,TRBD2,TRBV2,TGTGCCAGCAGTGAGGGACTAGCGGACTACGAGCAGTACTTC,CASSEGLADYEQYF
TRBJ2-7,.,.,TRBV20-1,TGCAGTGCTGGACCTACATACGAGCAGTACTTC,CSAGPTYEQYF
TRBJ2-2,.,TRBD2,TRBV6-6,TGTGCCAGCTCCGTAGCGGGCAGGACTCACGGGGAGCTGTTTTTT,CASSVAGRTHGELFF
TRBJ2-3,few,TRBD2,TRBV10-1,TGCGCCAGCACGGGAGGGCCCGGCACAGATACGCAGTATTTT,CASTGGPGTDTQYF
TRBJ2-1,once,.,TRBV7-7,TGTGCCAGCAGCTTAGCGCTTAGTAACAATGAGCAGTTCTTC,CASSLALSNNEQFF
TRBJ2-7,.,.,TRBV5-1,TGCGCCAGCAGCTGGACCTACGGCGAGCAGTACTTC,CASSWTYGEQYF
TRBJ1-5,.,.,TRBV5-3,TGTGCCAGCAGTCCGTGGGCGATCTTAAATCAGCCCCAGCATTTT,CASSPWAILNQPQHF
TRBJ2-7,once,TRBD1,TRBV28,TGTGCCAGCAGTATCGACAGGGCCTACGAGCAGTACTTC,CASSIDRAYEQYF
TRBJ2-1,.,.,TRBV7-9,TGTGCCAGCAGCTTTGGACCTAACAATGAGCAGTTCTTC,CASSFGPNNEQFF
TRBJ2-2,.,.,TRBV5-1,TGCGCCAGCAGCTCGGCTAGCGTGAACACCGGGGAGCTGTTTTTT,CASSSASVNTGELFF
TRBJ2-5,.,.,TRBV7-2,TGTGCCAGCAACCGGTACCAAGAGACCCAGTACTTC,CASNRYQETQYF
TRBJ2-1,.,TRBD2,TRBV7-3,TGTGCCAGCAGCACCGGACTAGCGCCTAACAATGAGCAGTTCTTC,CASSTGLAPNNEQFF
TRBJ2-7,.,.,TRBV11-2,TGTGCCAGCAGCTTAGATATGCAATGGGTTGCCGAGCAGTACTTC,CASSLDMQWVAEQYF
TRBJ1-4,.,.,TRBV5-1,TGCGCCAGCAGCTTGGCCGGGCAGCGGAATGAAAAACTGTTTTTT,CASSLAGQRNEKLFF
TRBJ1-3,few,.,TRBV7-2,TGTGCCAGCAGCTGGGTTACAGGAAACACCATATATTTT,CASSWVTGNTIYF
TRBJ1-5,.,TRBD1,TRBV5-5,TGTGCCAGCAGCTCGAGGGGGCAGAATCAGCCCCAGCATTTT,CASSSRGQNQPQHF
TRBJ2-7,few,.,TRBV7-8,TGTGCCAGCAGCTTTTCGAGGTACGAGCAGTACTTC,CASSFSRYEQYF
TRBJ1-1,.,.,TRBV18,TGTGCCAGCTCAAATCTGGATAACACTGAAGCTTTCTTT,CASSNLDNTEAFF
TRBJ1-6,.,.,TRBV15,TGTGCCACCAGCAGACCAGATTCACCCCTCCACTTT,CATSRPDSPLHF
TRBJ2-5,.,TRBD2,TRBV7-2,TGTGCCAGCAGCTTAGAGGGCGGGAGTTCCGAGACCCAGTACTTC,CASSLEGGSSETQYF